The 32 T cell receptor beta chains in this list originate from one sample, sequenced in a study of cytomegalovirus exposure and HLA in healthy donors. Amplification used 60 Vbeta primers and 13 Jbeta primers. Method: immunoSEQ multiplex PCR; TCRdb's copy keeps in-frame clones and lacks some. This table holds 70,000 to 90,000 clones, roughly 70% found once. The material sequenced was PBMCs. These TCRs come from a man aged 60 to 69 in good health and CMV-seropositive.

The gene calls are TRBV6-1 and TRBJ1-5; D ambiguous. The CDR3 sequence is 12 residues long. V gave up 10 bases and J gave up 7 bases, with 14 bases separating them. Germline CDR1 and CDR2: MNHNS and SASEGT. The CDR3 loop is CATQSGAQPQHF. DNA of the CDR3: TGTGCCACCCAGTCCGGAGCCCAGCCCCAGCATTTT.

This chain uses TRBV30 with TRBJ2-1; 7 positions agree with TRBD2. V shed 2 bases and J 7 bases; nucleotides not matched to a gene: 2. The CDR3 consists of 12 residues. The V gene's germline CDR1 is GTSNPN and CDR2 SVGIG (reference sequence). In DNA form, the CDR3 reads TGTGCCTGGAGTAGGCGGGGGAATGAGCAGTTCTTC. Its protein is CAWSRRGNEQFF.

This chain joins TRBV5-1 and TRBJ2-3, with D tentatively TRBD1 (6 bases). The V end lost 5 bases, the J end lost 0 bases, and 19 bases lay between the germline ends. The CDR3 is 17 residues long. Looked up from germline, CDR1 is SGHRS and CDR2 is YFSETQ. CDR3 region: CASRSQGPRRSTDTQYF. The CDR3 region has the DNA TGCGCCAGCAGATCCCAGGGGCCCCGGAGGAGCACAGATACGCAGTATTTT.

This clone was seen a single time. V and J are TRBV28 and TRBJ2-7, with D unresolved. The germline V and J ends were trimmed by 4 bases and 4 bases, with 8 bases remaining between them. The germline gives CDR1 MDHEN, CDR2 SYDVKM. The length of the CDR3 is 12 residues. The CDR3 DNA sequence: TGTGCCAGCAGTTCTAAAGTTTACGAGCAGTACTTC. As protein: CASSSKVYEQYF.

The chain links TRBV19 to TRBJ2-5; perhaps TRBD1 as D (5 bases). CDR3 length equals 18 residues. Trimming removed 1 base from V and 3 bases from J, with 21 bases in between. CDR1 is LNHDA and CDR2 is SQIVND in the germline V gene (reference sequence). The CDR3 spells CASSIGWGTATNKETQYF. CDR3 nucleotide sequence: TGTGCCAGTAGTATAGGGTGGGGCACAGCTACTAACAAAGAGACCCAGTACTTC.

The chain carries TRBV5-8 and TRBJ1-2; 8 bases map to TRBD1. This CDR3 is 14 amino acids long. Germline CDR1 is SGHTS and CDR2 is YDEGEE. V lost 5 bases, J lost 3 bases, and 6 bases stayed unmatched. Here the CDR3 reads CASRMSGGDYGYTF. The CDR3 DNA reads as TGTGCCAGCAGAATGTCAGGGGGCGACTATGGCTACACCTTC. Drawing the rest from reference TRBV5-8 and TRBJ1-2, the complete variable domain is EAGVTQSPTHLIKTRGQQATLRCSPISGHTSVYWYQQALGLGLQFLLWYDEGEERNRGNFPPRFSGRQFPNYSSELNVNALELEDSALYLCASRMSGGDYGYTFGSGTRLTVV.

CDR3 protein: CASRSPGQGAYQPQHF. CDR3 DNA sequence: TGTGCCAGCAGATCCCCCGGTCAGGGGGCCTATCAGCCCCAGCATTTT. The V gene is TRBV9, the J gene TRBJ1-5; 8 positions match TRBD1. The V segment lost 5 bases and the J segment 5 bases; nucleotides outside the gene matches: 12. The CDR3 consists of 16 residues. Germline values: CDR1 SGDLS, CDR2 YYNGEE.

The chain carries TRBV25-1 and TRBJ2-7; no firm D call. Germline loops: CDR1 MGHDK, CDR2 SYGVNS. CDR3 size: 12 residues. Deletions cut 5 bases from V and 3 bases from J, with 8 bases between. The CDR3 here is CASSRSSYEQYF. CDR3 in DNA: TGTGCCAGCAGTCGATCGAGCTACGAGCAGTACTTC.

V and J are TRBV6-5 and TRBJ1-6; a weak D match, TRBD1 (5 bases). The CDR3 loop spans 13 amino acids. In germline, CDR1 is MNHEY, CDR2 SVGAGI. V was trimmed by 4 bases and J by 7 bases, leaving 8 bases between them. The CDR3 bases are TGTGCCAGCAGTTGGCAGGGAAATTCACCCCTCCACTTT. Its protein is CASSWQGNSPLHF.

The rearrangement uses TRBV5-1 and TRBJ1-6, with 7 bases aligning to TRBD1. The germline V gene encodes CDR1 SGHRS and CDR2 YFSETQ. CDR3 length: 19 residues. The V segment lost 4 bases and the J segment 10 bases; nucleotides outside the gene matches: 23. In DNA form, the CDR3 reads TGCGCCAGCAGCGCCCTTTCACAGGGACCAGGGGGATTAGGATCACCCCTCCACTTT. Residues: CASSALSQGPGGLGSPLHF. The variable domain in full, with the rest retrieved from reference TRBV5-1 and TRBJ1-6, is KAGVTQTPRYLIKTRGQQVTLSCSPISGHRSVSWYQQTPGQGLQFLFEYFSETQRNKGNFPGRFSGRQFSNSRSEMNVSTLELGDSALYLCASSALSQGPGGLGSPLHFGNGTRLTVT.

This clone was observed a few times. This chain uses TRBV28 with TRBJ1-1, with 9 positions matching TRBD1. The germline CDR1 and CDR2 sequences are MDHEN and SYDVKM. The CDR3 is 15 amino acids. With V trimmed by 7 bases and J by 4 bases, 10 bases remained unmatched. The CDR3 is CASTLGQGFRTEAFF. In nucleotides, the CDR3 is TGTGCCAGCACTTTGGGACAGGGCTTCCGCACTGAAGCTTTCTTT.

The gene calls are TRBV5-1 and TRBJ2-5; 9 bases line up with TRBD2. TRBJ2-7 explains the end of the DNA better; the J call may be wrong. This CDR3 is 16 amino acids long. Germline V gene data show CDR1 as SGHRS and CDR2 as YFSETQ. As DNA, the CDR3 is TGCGCCAGCAGCGCGACTAGCGGAAGTCGCTCCTACGAGCAGTACTTC. As protein: CASSATSGSRSYEQYF.

The CDR3 loop is CASSAGDSQNQPQHF. The CDR3, as DNA: TGCGCCAGCAGCGCCGGGGACAGCCAAAATCAGCCCCAGCATTTT. This chain uses TRBV5-1 with TRBJ1-5; 7 nucleotides match TRBD1. This CDR3 has 15 amino acids. Germline V gene sequence: CDR1 SGHRS, CDR2 YFSETQ. Trimming at V came to 4 bases and at J to 4 bases, leaving 8 bases not matched to a gene.

This clone is a singleton in its sample. The sample has other DNA sequences that encode this CDR3 too. The rearrangement joins TRBV5-1 to TRBJ2-3; 10 positions match TRBD2. The germline V gene has CDR1 SGHRS and CDR2 YFSETQ. This CDR3 spans 15 amino acids. V lost 2 bases to trimming and J lost 1 base; unmatched junction nucleotides: 1. The CDR3 protein is CASSLGLAGTDTQYF. CDR3 DNA: TGCGCCAGCAGCTTAGGACTAGCGGGCACAGATACGCAGTATTTT.

This chain links TRBV4-3 with TRBJ1-4; a possible D gene is TRBD1 (6 bases). The V gene lost 0 bases and the J gene lost 8 bases, with 16 bases spanning the gap. There are 16 residues in the CDR3. Germline V gene data show CDR1 as LGHNA and CDR2 as YSLEER. The CDR3 protein is CASSQEGGAYGEKLFF. In DNA, the CDR3 is TGCGCCAGCAGCCAAGAGGGGGGGGCGTATGGGGAAAAACTGTTTTTT.

This chain uses TRBV6-6 with TRBJ1-2; TRBD1 aligns across 10 bases. Germline V gives CDR1 MNHNY, CDR2 SVGAGI (reference sequence). There are 13 residues in the CDR3. Germline trimming cut 2 bases from V and 8 bases from J; bases unmatched to any gene: 2. The CDR3 loop is CASSYGTGVGYTF. The CDR3, as DNA: TGTGCCAGCAGTTACGGGACAGGGGTCGGCTACACCTTC.

The chain has TRBV28 and TRBJ1-3; the D gene is possibly TRBD1 (6 bases). This CDR3 has 16 residues. The V gene lost 6 bases and the J gene lost 2 bases, with 17 bases spanning the gap. CDR1 and CDR2 (germline): MDHEN, SYDVKM. CDR3 amino acids: CASRNEQGWTGNTIYF. The CDR3 DNA is TGTGCCAGCAGGAATGAACAGGGTTGGACTGGAAACACCATATATTTT.

This clone was seen once. The chain recombines TRBV7-6 with TRBJ1-1; a weak D match, TRBD1 (5 bases). Germline V gene sequence: CDR1 SGHVS, CDR2 FNYEAQ. This CDR3 is 14 amino acids long. V shed 5 bases and J shed 2 bases, with 12 bases lying between them. The CDR3 here is CASSPTGTNTEAFF. The CDR3 DNA reads as TGTGCCAGCAGCCCGACGGGGACTAACACTGAAGCTTTCTTT.

This chain joins TRBV29-1 and TRBJ1-2, with D possibly TRBD1 on 5 matching bases. This CDR3 comprises 12 residues. Between the trimmed V and J ends, which lost 3 bases and 5 bases, there was a span of 10 bases. Per germline, CDR1 SQVTM and CDR2 ANQGSEA. CDR3 amino acids: CSVEGQLYGYTF. Written as DNA, the CDR3 is TGCAGCGTTGAGGGGCAGTTATATGGCTACACCTTC. The whole variable domain, remainder taken from reference TRBV29-1 and TRBJ1-2, is SAVISQKPSRDICQRGTSLTIQCQVDSQVTMMFWYRQQPGQSLTLIATANQGSEATYESGFVIDKFPISRPNLTFSTLTVSNMSPEDSSIYLCSVEGQLYGYTFGSGTRLTVV.

This clone has just a few counts. Compared with germline, one end of the junction differs, possibly owing to a read error. This sample also contains other DNA sequences that code for the same CDR3. The gene calls are TRBV7-7 and TRBJ2-7; D remains ambiguous. Germline V gene sequence: CDR1 SSHAT, CDR2 FNYEAQ (reference sequence). The CDR3 is made up of 13 amino acids. The CDR3 nucleotides are TGTGCTAGCAGCTTAGGGCCGTCCTACGAGCAGTACTTC. It yields the protein CASSLGPSYEQYF.

The chain links TRBV5-6 to TRBJ2-7, with 9 bases matching TRBD2. CDR1 is SGHDT and CDR2 is YYEEEE in the germline V gene. CDR3 size: 14 residues. V lost 4 bases and J lost 6; bases outside the gene matches: 8. For the CDR3, the DNA is TGTGCCAGCAGCCGCGGGGGGGGGAGCGTCGAGCAGTACTTC. Translated: CASSRGGGSVEQYF.

The chain uses TRBV5-4 and TRBJ2-7; D not resolved. Germline assignment: CDR1 SGHNT and CDR2 YYREEE (reference sequence). This CDR3 contains 13 residues. The V and J ends lost 5 bases and 6 bases respectively, with 15 bases between them. CDR3 coding DNA: TGTGCCAGCAGGCGTGACGAGGTTGGCGAGCAGTACTTC. Translation: CASRRDEVGEQYF.

The chain joins TRBV11-2 to TRBJ1-2; 7 bases fit TRBD1. The V gene's germline CDR1 is SGHAT and CDR2 FQNNGV. There are 16 residues in the CDR3. The J segment lost 8 bases and the V segment lost 1 base, leaving 13 bases of the junction unmatched. CDR3 amino acids: CASSLGPYDRDDGYTF. The CDR3 nucleotides are TGTGCCAGCAGCTTAGGCCCATACGACAGGGACGACGGCTACACCTTC.

The rearrangement joins TRBV7-9 to TRBJ2-7; 8 bases agree with TRBD1. The CDR3 covers 14 residues. V lost 2 bases to trimming and J lost 4 bases; unmatched junction nucleotides: 4. Looked up from germline, CDR1 is SEHNR and CDR2 is FQNEAQ (reference sequence). The CDR3 is CASSLQGALYEQYF. The CDR3 DNA is TGTGCCAGCAGCTTACAGGGGGCTTTATACGAGCAGTACTTC.

The gene calls are TRBV27 and TRBJ1-2; 8 nucleotides match TRBD1. The CDR3 contains 14 residues. J gave up 4 bases and V 8 bases, and 9 bases lay outside the gene matches. Germline V gene data show CDR1 as MNHEY and CDR2 as SMNVEV (reference sequence). For the CDR3, the DNA is TGTGCCAGCCAAGACCCCGGACAGGGCTATGGCTACACCTTC. Translated, it gives CASQDPGQGYGYTF.

The J gene is TRBJ2-1, the V gene TRBV6-4; TRBD2 matches 10 bases. V dropped 6 bases and J dropped 2; count of bases not matched to a gene: 7. This CDR3 has 16 residues. CDR1 and CDR2 (germline): MRHNA, SNTAGT. CDR3 bases: TGTGCCAGCAGGGAGATAGCGGGGGGACCCTACAATGAGCAGTTCTTC. It encodes CASREIAGGPYNEQFF.

V usage is TRBV10-2 and J usage is TRBJ1-2, with 12 nucleotides matching TRBD1. CDR1 is WSHSY, CDR2 SAAADI, per germline. V trimming: 1 base; J trimming: 5 bases; junction bases outside the gene matches: 8. This CDR3 has 17 residues. The CDR3 is CASSEFTGTGGRYGYTF. The CDR3 DNA follows: TGCGCCAGCAGTGAGTTTACCGGGACAGGGGGCAGGTATGGCTACACCTTC.

The V and J genes are TRBV5-1 and TRBJ2-2, with a weak D call TRBD1 (6 bases). V lost 5 bases and J lost 5, with 10 bases in between. Looked up from germline, CDR1 is SGHRS and CDR2 is YFSETQ. This CDR3 has 13 amino acids. CDR3 region: CASRPGQTGELFF. CDR3 nucleotide sequence: TGCGCCAGCAGACCGGGACAAACCGGGGAGCTGTTTTTT. The whole variable domain, remainder taken from reference TRBV5-1 and TRBJ2-2, is KAGVTQTPRYLIKTRGQQVTLSCSPISGHRSVSWYQQTPGQGLQFLFEYFSETQRNKGNFPGRFSGRQFSNSRSEMNVSTLELGDSALYLCASRPGQTGELFFGEGSRLTVL.

The chain has TRBV10-1 and TRBJ2-7, with 7 bases matching TRBD1. This CDR3 contains 12 residues. CDR1 WNHNN and CDR2 SYGVQD come from the germline V gene (reference sequence). After removal of 6 bases from V and 5 bases from J, the junction contained 4 bases not matched to a gene. The CDR3 bases are TGCGCCAGCAGCCTGACAGGGAACGAGCAGTACTTC. This encodes CASSLTGNEQYF.

The chain carries TRBV5-1 and TRBJ1-1; TRBD1 matches 8 bases. Germline V gives CDR1 SGHRS, CDR2 YFSETQ. This CDR3 has 16 residues. J gave up 6 bases and V 7 bases, and 17 bases lay outside the gene matches. CDR3 nucleotides: TGCGCCAGCTGCGCAATGGACAGGGCGTTAGGCGCTGAAGCTTTCTTT. Translated: CASCAMDRALGAEAFF.

This clone appeared a few times. The rearrangement uses TRBV11-3 and TRBJ2-7, with no clear D. Trimming left V 1 base short and J 4 bases short, with 8 bases between. In germline, CDR1 is SGHNT, CDR2 YENEEA. The CDR3 totals 13 residues. CDR3 sequence reads: CASSLGSEYEQYF. The CDR3 bases are TGTGCCAGCAGCTTAGGTTCCGAGTACGAGCAGTACTTC.

This rearrangement joins TRBV6-6 to TRBJ2-7; 7 bases agree with TRBD1. Unmatched junction bases numbered 14, after V lost 6 bases and J lost 3 bases. This CDR3 is built from 16 residues. The germline CDR1 and CDR2 sequences are MNHNY and SVGAGI (reference sequence). CDR3 protein: CASSPSGQISNYEQYF. CDR3 sequence (DNA): TGTGCCAGCAGCCCCTCGGGACAGATCTCAAACTACGAGCAGTACTTC.